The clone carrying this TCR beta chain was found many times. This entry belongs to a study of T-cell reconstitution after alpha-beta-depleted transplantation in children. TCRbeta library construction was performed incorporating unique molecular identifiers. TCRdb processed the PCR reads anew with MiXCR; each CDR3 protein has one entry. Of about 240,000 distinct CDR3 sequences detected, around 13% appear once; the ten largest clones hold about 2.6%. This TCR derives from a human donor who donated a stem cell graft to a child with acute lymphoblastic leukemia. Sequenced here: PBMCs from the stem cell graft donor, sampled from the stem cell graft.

Here the CDR3 reads CASSQDVPGDDEKLFF. CDR3 coding DNA: TGCGCCAGCAGCCAAGACGTCCCCGGGGACGATGAAAAACTGTTTTTT. The genes are TRBV4-3 and TRBJ1-4; the D gene is possibly TRBD1 (5 bases). V gave up 0 bases and J gave up 6 bases, with 14 bases separating them. Looked up from germline, CDR1 is LGHNA and CDR2 is YSLEER. The CDR3 sequence is 16 residues long.